What follows describes a single T cell receptor (beta chain). This clonotype was observed a few times. Its antigen target is currently unknown. No base-level quality is on record; no much larger clone is a single base apart. TCRdb records Illumina NovaSeq 6000 as the sequencer. TCRalpha and TCRbeta cDNA libraries were constructed by 5'RACE with constant-segment primers, with sample barcodes and unique molecular identifiers being introduced. RNA was extracted from every sample with Trizol reagent. Libraries were amplified in two PCR steps, with a second sample barcode and Illumina TruSeq adapters added in the second step. The libraries were sequenced on an Illumina NovaSeq using 2 x 150 bp paired-end reads. The authors processed their data as follows. Reads were demultiplexed and collapsed into UMI-guided consensus sequences with migec v1.2.7. Using mixcr v2.1.11, UMI consensuses were aligned to TRA and TRB V and J templates and then assembled into clonotypes. Expanded or contracted clonotypes were those called significant by both edgeR and NoisET, with noise models trained on biological replicates. For edgeR calls, a false discovery rate-adjusted p below 0.01 and a log2 fold-change threshold of 1 were applied. As an exploratory analysis of dynamics, max-normalized trajectories of the 1000 most abundant clonotypes were examined by PCA with hierarchical clustering. Separately sequenced CD4+ and CD8+ repertoires were used to assign a CD4 or CD8 phenotype to each responding clone. The raw public reads went through TCRdb reprocessing: fastp at Q25, MiXCR clone calling, in-frame beta chains kept. Entries that share a CDR3 protein sequence are merged under the most common genes and DNA. TCRdb assigned the V and J calls; the authors' analysis was not used. The sample contains about 200,000 distinct CDR3 sequences, around 17% of them found a single time. Around 2.4% of the sample is in the top ten clones.

This entry belongs to a study of T-cell memory formation after mild COVID-19 (dated by TCRdb to the early 2020s). For the wider study: TCR sequence clusters from the two donors were largely donor specific. In two donors, T-cell clones that expanded and contracted after mild COVID-19 were followed by sequencing TCRalpha and TCRbeta repertoires longitudinally. The cohort comprised two young, previously healthy adult volunteers, one female and one male.

What the research found in general, with its limitations: Contracting CD4+ clones were located mainly in the CM and EM memory subsets, whereas CD8+ clones were found to be enriched in EMRA. Only two mild cases were covered by the study, and larger cohorts that include severe cases with pre-infection samples were considered necessary. Whether the second-wave clones peaking on day 37 were SARS-CoV-2 specific was not confirmed. Clones contracting from day 15 to 85 had balanced CD4/CD8 phenotypes, while a second wave expanding from day 15 to 37 was biased towards CD4+. The detection of some responding clones in pre-infection memory suggests that pre-existing cross-reactive memory T cells joined the SARS-CoV-2 response.

Ficoll-Paque density gradient centrifugation was used to isolate PBMCs. The CDR3 covers 13 residues, taking in both the cysteine and the phenylalanine. The sequence is cut down to CDR3 DNA, 39 bases in frame from base 1. Trimming costs V 0 bases and J 7 bases, and their ends lie 9 bases apart. Looking up the germline V gene (reference sequence) yields CDR1 LGHDT and CDR2 YNNKEL. This clonotype was obtained from an adult woman who had mild COVID-19 (a few samples of this study predate the infection). The sample titles of this study are shuffled in the database, so cell type and time point are left out; the donor was told from shared clones. The sample consisted of PBMCs or a T cell subset sorted from them (not recorded which). The sequence links TRBV3-1 to TRBJ1-2; no D gene is confidently identified. The CDR3 here reads CASSQEYNGGYTF. In nucleotides, the sequence is TGTGCCAGCAGCCAAGAGTATAACGGTGGCTACACCTTC.